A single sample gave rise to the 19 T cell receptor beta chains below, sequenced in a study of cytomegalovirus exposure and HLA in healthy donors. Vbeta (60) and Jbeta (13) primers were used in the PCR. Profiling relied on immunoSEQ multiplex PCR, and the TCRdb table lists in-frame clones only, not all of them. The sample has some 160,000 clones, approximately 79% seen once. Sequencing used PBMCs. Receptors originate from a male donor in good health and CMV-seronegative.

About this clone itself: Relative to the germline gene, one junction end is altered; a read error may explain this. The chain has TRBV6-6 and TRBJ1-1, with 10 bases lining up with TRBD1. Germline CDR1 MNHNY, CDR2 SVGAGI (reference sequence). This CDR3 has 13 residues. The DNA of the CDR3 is TGTGCCAGCAGTTACGACAGGGGGCGTTCCGAGCCCTTT. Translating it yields CASSYDRGRSEPF.

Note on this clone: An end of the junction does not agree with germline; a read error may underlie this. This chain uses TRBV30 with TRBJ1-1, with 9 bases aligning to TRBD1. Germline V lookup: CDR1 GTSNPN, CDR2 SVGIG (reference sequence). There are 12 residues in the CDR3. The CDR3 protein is CAGITGGAEVFF. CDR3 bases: TGTGCCGGTATAACAGGGGGCGCTGAAGTTTTCTTT.

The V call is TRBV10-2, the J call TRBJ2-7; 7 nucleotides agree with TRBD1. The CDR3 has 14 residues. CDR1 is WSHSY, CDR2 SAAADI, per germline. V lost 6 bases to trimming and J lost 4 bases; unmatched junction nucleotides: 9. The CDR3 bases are TGCGCCAGCAGCCCGGGACAGCACTCTTACGAGCAGTACTTC. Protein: CASSPGQHSYEQYF.

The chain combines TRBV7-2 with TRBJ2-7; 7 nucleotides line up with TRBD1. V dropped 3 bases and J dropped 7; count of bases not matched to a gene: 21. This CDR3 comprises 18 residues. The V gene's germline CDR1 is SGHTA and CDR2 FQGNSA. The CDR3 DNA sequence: TGTGCCAGCAGCTTTTTTAGCCGGGACAGCGTAAACCGACGGGAGCAGTACTTC. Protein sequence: CASSFFSRDSVNRREQYF.

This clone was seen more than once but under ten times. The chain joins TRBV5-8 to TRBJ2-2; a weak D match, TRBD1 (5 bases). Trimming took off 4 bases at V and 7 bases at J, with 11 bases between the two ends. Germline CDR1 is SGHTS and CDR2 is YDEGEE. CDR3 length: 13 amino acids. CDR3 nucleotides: TGTGCCAGCAGCCCCCCAGGGATCGGGGAGCTGTTTTTT. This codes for CASSPPGIGELFF.

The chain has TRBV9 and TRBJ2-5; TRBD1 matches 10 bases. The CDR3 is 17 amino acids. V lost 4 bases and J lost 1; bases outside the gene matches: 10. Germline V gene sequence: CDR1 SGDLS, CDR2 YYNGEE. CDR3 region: CASSPPRDRGIQETQYF. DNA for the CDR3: TGTGCCAGCAGCCCGCCCCGGGACAGGGGAATCCAAGAGACCCAGTACTTC.

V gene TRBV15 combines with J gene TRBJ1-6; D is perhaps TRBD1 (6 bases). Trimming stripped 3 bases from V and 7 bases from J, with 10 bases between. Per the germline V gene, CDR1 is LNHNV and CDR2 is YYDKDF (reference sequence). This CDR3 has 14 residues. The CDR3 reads CATSSTGTNSPLHF. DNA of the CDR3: TGTGCCACCAGCAGCACAGGGACGAATTCACCCCTCCACTTT. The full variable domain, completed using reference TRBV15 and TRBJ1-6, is DAMVIQNPRYQVTQFGKPVTLSCSQTLNHNVMYWYQQKSSQAPKLLFHYYDKDFNNEADTPDNFQSRRPNTSFCFLDIRSPGLGDTAMYLCATSSTGTNSPLHFGNGTRLTVT.

The CDR3 spells CASSEQSGGNSPLHF. CDR3 bases: TGTGCCAGCAGCGAACAGTCCGGGGGGAATTCACCCCTCCACTTT. The chain has TRBV7-9 and TRBJ1-6; a weak D match, TRBD1 (5 bases). Germline CDR1 reads SEHNR; CDR2 reads FQNEAQ (reference sequence). The CDR3 length is 15 residues. The V gene lost 5 bases and the J gene lost 7 bases, with 15 bases spanning the gap.

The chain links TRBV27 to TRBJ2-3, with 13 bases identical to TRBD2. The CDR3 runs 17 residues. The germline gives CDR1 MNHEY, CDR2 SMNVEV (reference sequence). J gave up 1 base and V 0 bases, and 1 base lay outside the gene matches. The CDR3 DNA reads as TGTGCCAGCAGTTTATCCGGGACTAGCGGGGGCACAGATACGCAGTATTTT. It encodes CASSLSGTSGGTDTQYF.

The CDR3 region is CASSVGRSNQPQHF. Here the CDR3 DNA reads TGTGCCAGCAGCGTAGGTAGAAGCAATCAGCCCCAGCATTTT. The J gene is TRBJ1-5, the V gene TRBV9; D call uncertain. This CDR3 region has 14 residues. V gave up 0 bases and J gave up 1 base, with 5 bases separating them. Germline lookup yields CDR1 SGDLS and CDR2 YYNGEE.

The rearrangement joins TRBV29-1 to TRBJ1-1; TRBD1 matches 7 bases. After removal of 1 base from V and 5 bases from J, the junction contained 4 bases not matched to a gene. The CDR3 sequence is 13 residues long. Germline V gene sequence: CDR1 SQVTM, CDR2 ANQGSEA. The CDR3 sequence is CSVEVAGGTEAFF. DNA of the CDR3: TGCAGCGTTGAAGTTGCAGGGGGTACTGAAGCTTTCTTT.

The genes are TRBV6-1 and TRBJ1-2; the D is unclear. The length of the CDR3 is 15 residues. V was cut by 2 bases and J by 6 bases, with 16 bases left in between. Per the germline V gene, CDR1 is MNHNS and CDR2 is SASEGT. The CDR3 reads CASSEKVFLVNGYTF. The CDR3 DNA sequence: TGTGCCAGCAGTGAAAAGGTCTTCCTAGTCAATGGCTACACCTTC.

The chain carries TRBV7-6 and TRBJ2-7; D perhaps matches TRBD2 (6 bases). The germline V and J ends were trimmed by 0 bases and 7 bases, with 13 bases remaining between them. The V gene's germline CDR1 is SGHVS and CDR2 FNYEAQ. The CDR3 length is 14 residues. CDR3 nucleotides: TGTGCCAGCAGCTTAGCAGGGGACTTCGGGGAGCAGTACTTC. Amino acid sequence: CASSLAGDFGEQYF.

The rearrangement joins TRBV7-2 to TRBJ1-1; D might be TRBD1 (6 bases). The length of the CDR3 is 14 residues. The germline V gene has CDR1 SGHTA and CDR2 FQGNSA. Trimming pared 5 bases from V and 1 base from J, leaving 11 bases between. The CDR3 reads CASSVGQWNTEAFF. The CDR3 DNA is TGTGCCAGCAGCGTGGGACAATGGAACACTGAAGCTTTCTTT. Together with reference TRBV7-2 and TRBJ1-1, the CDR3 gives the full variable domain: GAGVSQSPSNKVTEKGKDVELRCDPISGHTALYWYRQSLGQGLEFLIYFQGNSAPDKSGLPSDRFSAERTGGSVSTLTIQRTQQEDSAVYLCASSVGQWNTEAFFGQGTRLTVV.

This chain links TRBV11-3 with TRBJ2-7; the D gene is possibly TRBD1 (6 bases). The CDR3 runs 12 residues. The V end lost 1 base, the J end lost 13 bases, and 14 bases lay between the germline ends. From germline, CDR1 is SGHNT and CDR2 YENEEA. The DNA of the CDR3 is TGTGCCAGCAGCTTAGGGGCCAGGGGAGTATACTTC. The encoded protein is CASSLGARGVYF.

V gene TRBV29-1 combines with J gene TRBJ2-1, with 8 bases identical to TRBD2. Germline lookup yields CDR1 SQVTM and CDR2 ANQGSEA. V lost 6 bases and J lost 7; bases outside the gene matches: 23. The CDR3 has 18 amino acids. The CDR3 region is CSVPGGALSLGLNNEQFF. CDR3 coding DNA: TGCAGCGTCCCGGGGGGGGCATTAAGTCTAGGTCTTAATAATGAGCAGTTCTTC.

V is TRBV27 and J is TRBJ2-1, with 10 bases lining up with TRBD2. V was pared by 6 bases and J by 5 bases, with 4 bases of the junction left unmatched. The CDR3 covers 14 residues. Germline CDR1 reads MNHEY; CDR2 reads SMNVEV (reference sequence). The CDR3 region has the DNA TGTGCCAGCAGACCTCTAGCGGGAGACAATGAGCAGTTCTTC. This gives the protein CASRPLAGDNEQFF.

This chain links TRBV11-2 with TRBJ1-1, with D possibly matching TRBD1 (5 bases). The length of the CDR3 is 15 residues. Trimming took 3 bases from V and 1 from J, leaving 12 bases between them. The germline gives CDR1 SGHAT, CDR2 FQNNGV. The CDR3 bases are TGTGCCAGCAGCTTGTTGCAGGGCGCGAACACTGAAGCTTTCTTT. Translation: CASSLLQGANTEAFF.

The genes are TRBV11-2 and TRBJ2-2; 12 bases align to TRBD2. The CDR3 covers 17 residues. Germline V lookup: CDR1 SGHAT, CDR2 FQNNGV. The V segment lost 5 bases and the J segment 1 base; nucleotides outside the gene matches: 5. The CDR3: CASSRLAGARNTGELFF. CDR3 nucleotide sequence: TGTGCCAGCAGCCGACTAGCGGGGGCCCGGAACACCGGGGAGCTGTTTTTT.